The 26 T cell receptor beta chains below were found in one sample sequenced in a study of blood T cell repertoires in COVID-19. TCRdb's table, derived via immunoSEQ multiplex PCR, lists solely in-frame clones and lacks some. This table has hundreds of thousands of clones, roughly nine tenths appearing once. The source material was PBMCs or T cells enriched from blood (not recorded which). These TCRs come from a woman younger than 35 who had recovered from COVID-19.

Remarks on this clone: Its ends do not fully match the called genes, so a read error is possible. The chain employs TRBV2 and TRBJ2-7, with TRBD2 as a possible D gene (6 bases). Per the germline V gene, CDR1 is SNHLY and CDR2 is FYNNEI. This CDR3 spans 11 amino acids. CDR3 nucleotide sequence: TGTGCCAGCAGTGAACGGGCGGGGAAGAACTTC. Its translation is CASSERAGKNF. The whole variable domain, filled in from reference TRBV2 and TRBJ2-7, reads EPEVTQTPSHQVTQMGQEVILRCVPISNHLYFYWYRQILGQKVEFLVSFYNNEISEKSEIFDDQFSVERPDGSNFTLKIRSTKLEDSAMYFCASSERAGKNFGPGTRLTVT.

This clone was detected only once. This rearrangement joins TRBV7-9 to TRBJ1-4; no clear D gene. Trimming pared 5 bases from V and 8 bases from J, leaving 12 bases between. Germline lookup yields CDR1 SEHNR and CDR2 FQNEAQ (reference sequence). This CDR3 comprises 13 residues. The CDR3: CASSPPVREKLFF. DNA of the CDR3: TGTGCCAGCAGCCCCCCCGTCAGGGAAAAACTGTTTTTT.

J is TRBJ2-7 and V is TRBV7-8; TRBD2 agrees at 7 bases. The CDR3 has 15 amino acids. V shed 1 base and J 3 bases; nucleotides not matched to a gene: 6. From germline, CDR1 is SGHVS and CDR2 FQNEAQ. The CDR3 DNA follows: TGTGCCAGCAGCTTAGGGGGGAGGGCAAACTACGAGCAGTACTTC. Translation gives CASSLGGRANYEQYF.

V gene TRBV6-2 or TRBV6-3 combines with J gene TRBJ2-7; 8 bases align to TRBD2. After removal of 6 bases from V and 1 base from J, the junction contained 5 bases not matched to a gene. The CDR3 contains 14 residues. From germline, CDR1 is MNHEY and CDR2 SVGEGT. The CDR3 bases are TGTGCCAGCAGCATAGCGGGATCTTCCTACGAGCAGTACTTC. Translating it yields CASSIAGSSYEQYF.

This chain uses TRBV6-5 with TRBJ1-2, with D hard to call. Looked up from germline, CDR1 is MNHEY and CDR2 is SVGAGI. The CDR3 covers 11 residues. Trimming shortened V by 8 bases and J by 7 bases, and 11 bases separated the two germline ends. The CDR3 loop reads CASSPEGGYTF. In DNA form, the CDR3 reads TGTGCCAGCTCACCGGAGGGTGGCTACACCTTC.

The gene calls are TRBV10-2 and TRBJ1-1, with TRBD1 identical over 7 bases. This CDR3 spans 14 amino acids. The V and J ends lost 6 bases and 4 bases, in that order; junction bases with no gene match: 8. The V gene's germline CDR1 is WSHSY and CDR2 SAAADI. CDR3 residues: CASRGTAQFTEAFF. Here the CDR3 DNA reads TGCGCCAGCAGAGGGACAGCGCAGTTCACTGAAGCTTTCTTT.

The rearrangement links TRBV3-1 (or the pseudogene TRBV3-2) to TRBJ1-1; a weak D match, TRBD1 (6 bases). This CDR3 contains 16 residues. Germline loops: CDR1 LGHDT, CDR2 YNNKEL (reference sequence). V dropped 2 bases and J dropped 5 bases, with 18 bases sitting between them. The CDR3 region is CASSQHPGRGRTEAFF. The CDR3 coding sequence is TGTGCCAGCAGCCAACACCCTGGGAGGGGGAGAACTGAAGCTTTCTTT.

The genes are TRBV2 and TRBJ2-1; 10 nucleotides line up with TRBD2. Looked up from germline, CDR1 is SNHLY and CDR2 is FYNNEI. J lost 5 bases, V lost 2 bases, and 3 bases had no gene match. The CDR3 sequence is 15 residues long. The CDR3 sequence: CASSESGGVNNEQFF. DNA of the CDR3: TGTGCCAGCAGTGAAAGCGGGGGGGTCAACAATGAGCAGTTCTTC.

This chain connects TRBV11-3 to TRBJ1-2; no clear D gene. The CDR3 sequence is 16 residues long. The germline V gene has CDR1 SGHNT and CDR2 YENEEA. V lost 2 bases, J lost 8 bases, and 21 bases lay in between. CDR3 in DNA: TGTGCCAGCAGCTTACCCACCCGAGTCTGGGCAGGAGGCTACACCTTC. It encodes CASSLPTRVWAGGYTF.

The V and J genes are TRBV11-2 and TRBJ2-1; D ambiguous. Trimming took 2 bases from V and 6 from J, leaving 8 bases between them. Germline CDR1 SGHAT, CDR2 FQNNGV. The CDR3 is made up of 13 amino acids. The CDR3 protein is CASSLISGNEQFF. The CDR3 nucleotides read TGTGCCAGCAGCTTAATCTCGGGCAATGAGCAGTTCTTC.

The chain has TRBV27 and TRBJ1-5; 9 nucleotides agree with TRBD1. The germline CDR1 and CDR2 sequences are MNHEY and SMNVEV (reference sequence). The CDR3 consists of 16 residues. V trimming: 2 bases; J trimming: 2 bases; junction bases outside the gene matches: 4. The CDR3 DNA reads TGTGCCAGCAGTTTACGGGGACAGGGACGCAATCAGCCCCAGCATTTT. Its translation is CASSLRGQGRNQPQHF.

The rearrangement links TRBV3-1 (or the pseudogene TRBV3-2) to TRBJ2-2; 7 bases fit TRBD1. V shed 1 base and J 6 bases; nucleotides not matched to a gene: 8. Germline V gene data show CDR1 as LGHDT and CDR2 as YNNKEL (reference sequence). This CDR3 has 16 residues. CDR3 DNA: TGTGCCAGCAGCCAAGGACAGGGTGTTTCGGCCGGGGAGCTGTTTTTT. Translating gives CASSQGQGVSAGELFF.

This clone was recorded at least ten times. The chain is built from TRBV5-1 and TRBJ1-1; TRBD1 is a possible D gene (5 bases). V dropped 2 bases and J dropped 3 bases, with 11 bases sitting between them. CDR1 SGHRS and CDR2 YFSETQ come from the germline V gene. The CDR3 loop spans 14 amino acids. The CDR3 reads CASSFGGGYTEAFF. The CDR3 DNA reads as TGCGCCAGCAGCTTTGGGGGAGGATACACTGAAGCTTTCTTT.

V usage is TRBV6-2 or TRBV6-3 and J usage is TRBJ1-2, with 7 bases lining up with TRBD1. The CDR3 is 14 amino acids. Germline CDR1 reads MNHEY; CDR2 reads SVGEGT. Unmatched junction bases numbered 4, after V lost 4 bases and J lost 2 bases. Here the CDR3 reads CASSSMTGNYGYTF. CDR3 bases: TGTGCCAGCAGTTCCATGACAGGGAACTATGGCTACACCTTC.

The chain employs TRBV5-4 and TRBJ2-1; 7 bases are shared with TRBD1. The CDR3 has 15 amino acids. J lost 5 bases, V lost 2 bases, and 7 bases had no gene match. Germline V gene sequence: CDR1 SGHNT, CDR2 YYREEE (reference sequence). The CDR3 is CASSFGTEINNEQFF. Written as DNA, the CDR3 is TGTGCCAGCAGCTTCGGGACAGAGATCAACAATGAGCAGTTCTTC. The full variable domain, with the rest looked up from reference TRBV5-4 and TRBJ2-1, is ETGVTQSPTHLIKTRGQQVTLRCSSQSGHNTVSWYQQALGQGPQFIFQYYREEENGRGNFPPRFSGLQFPNYSSELNVNALELDDSALYLCASSFGTEINNEQFFGPGTRLTVL.

The chain uses TRBV11-2 and TRBJ2-3; D gene unclear. The germline V gene encodes CDR1 SGHAT and CDR2 FQNNGV. The CDR3 covers 13 residues. Deletions cut 6 bases from V and 6 bases from J, with 13 bases between. DNA for the CDR3: TGTGCCAGCAGTCGCGAACCCGGGGATACGCAGTATTTT. Translated: CASSREPGDTQYF.

J is TRBJ1-5 and V is TRBV11-2, with D possibly matching TRBD1 (5 bases). This CDR3 comprises 13 residues. The V and J ends lost 3 bases and 6 bases respectively, with 9 bases between them. Germline V gene lookup returns CDR1 SGHAT and CDR2 FQNNGV. This CDR3 is CASSLGPSQPQHF. The CDR3 nucleotides read TGTGCCAGCAGCTTGGGGCCCTCTCAGCCCCAGCATTTT.

This chain links TRBV2 with TRBJ2-2; D is perhaps TRBD2 (5 bases). This CDR3 is built from 14 residues. Trimming pared 8 bases from V and 3 bases from J, leaving 13 bases between. The germline V gene has CDR1 SNHLY and CDR2 FYNNEI. In nucleotides, the CDR3 is TGTGCCAGCGTTTTCGGGGTAGACACCGGGGAGCTGTTTTTT. Its translation is CASVFGVDTGELFF.

The chain combines TRBV6-5 with TRBJ1-6; TRBD1 is a possible D gene (6 bases). The germline gives CDR1 MNHEY, CDR2 SVGAGI. This CDR3 region has 16 residues. V lost 0 bases to trimming and J lost 7 bases, with 13 bases between them. The CDR3 nucleotides are TGTGCCAGCAGTTACTCGATACAGGGCTCAAATTCACCCCTCCACTTT. Protein: CASSYSIQGSNSPLHF.

The chain recombines TRBV5-1 with TRBJ2-5, with D perhaps TRBD2 (6 bases). The germline CDR1 and CDR2 sequences are SGHRS and YFSETQ. V was pared by 5 bases and J by 4 bases, with 12 bases between. The CDR3 loop spans 13 amino acids. CDR3 loop: CASSTVGGETQYF. For the CDR3, the DNA is TGCGCCAGCAGTACGGTCGGGGGAGAGACCCAGTACTTC.

The V gene is TRBV28, the J gene TRBJ1-2, with 9 bases that match TRBD1. The CDR3 runs 14 residues. Trimming cost V 6 bases and J 2 bases; bases outside gene matches: 4. Germline V gives CDR1 MDHEN, CDR2 SYDVKM. CDR3 residues: CASRQGAQNYGYTF. CDR3 nucleotide sequence: TGTGCCAGCAGACAGGGGGCGCAGAACTATGGCTACACCTTC.

The chain carries TRBV12-3 or TRBV12-4 and TRBJ2-1; the D gene is possibly TRBD2 (5 bases). Trimming left V 7 bases short and J 4 bases short, with 11 bases between. The length of the CDR3 is 13 residues. CDR3: CASKGGGYNEQFF. The CDR3 bases are TGTGCCAGCAAGGGTGGAGGATACAATGAGCAGTTCTTC.

This clone was recorded once. The chain recombines TRBV5-1 with TRBJ2-5; 8 bases match TRBD2. The junction had 3 bases not matched to a gene; V was cut back by 0 bases and J by 5 bases. CDR1 is SGHRS and CDR2 is YFSETQ in the germline V gene. CDR3 size: 14 residues. In nucleotides, the CDR3 is TGCGCCAGCAGCTTGGCGAGCGGGGGTGAGACCCAGTACTTC. This codes for CASSLASGGETQYF. Looking up the rest from reference TRBV5-1 and TRBJ2-5 gives the full variable domain: KAGVTQTPRYLIKTRGQQVTLSCSPISGHRSVSWYQQTPGQGLQFLFEYFSETQRNKGNFPGRFSGRQFSNSRSEMNVSTLELGDSALYLCASSLASGGETQYFGPGTRLLVL.

The genes are TRBV28 and TRBJ1-2; D is possibly TRBD1 (5 bases). Germline V gene sequence: CDR1 MDHEN, CDR2 SYDVKM. Trimming removed 9 bases at V and 3 bases at J, with 14 bases between. The CDR3 runs 13 residues. CDR3 region: CARARQGDYGYTF. CDR3 DNA sequence: TGTGCCAGAGCACGGCAGGGCGACTATGGCTACACCTTC.

V usage is TRBV27 and J usage is TRBJ1-6, with D perhaps matching TRBD1 (5 bases). Germline values: CDR1 MNHEY, CDR2 SMNVEV (reference sequence). The germline V and J ends were trimmed by 1 base and 0 bases, with 13 bases remaining between them. The CDR3 runs 18 residues. CDR3 coding DNA: TGTGCCAGCAGTTTATGGGGCCCAGAATTCTCCTATAATTCACCCCTCCACTTT. This sequence encodes CASSLWGPEFSYNSPLHF.

This clone was detected a few times. The V gene is TRBV20-1, the J gene TRBJ1-2, with TRBD1 matching over 8 bases. The germline CDR1 and CDR2 sequences are DFQATT and SNEGSKA (reference sequence). This CDR3 contains 17 residues. V lost 3 bases, J lost 1 base, and 13 bases stayed unmatched. CDR3: CSASNRGGTSFNYGYTF. The CDR3 region has the DNA TGCAGTGCTAGTAACAGGGGGGGGACATCTTTTAACTATGGCTACACCTTC.